Following are 27 T cell receptor beta chains from one sample sequenced in a study of cytomegalovirus exposure and HLA in healthy donors (dated by TCRdb to about 2017). The receptor library was made with the immunoSEQ multiplex PCR assay. Here the immuneACCESS table is served through TCRdb, limited to in-frame sequences with V and J called. Missing clones are a known gap in these copies; in checked studies unresolved V genes cover under half, and the rest lacks a known reason. This sample has some 150,000 clones in its table, and 94% of those were observed once. Less than 2% of the sample belongs to the ten largest clones. Sequencing was done on a sample of PBMCs. The receptors here all came from a man younger than 35 in good health and CMV-seropositive.

This chain links TRBV15 with TRBJ1-5, with D uncertain. This CDR3 region has 13 residues. CDR1 is LNHNV and CDR2 is YYDKDF in the germline V gene (reference sequence). V was shortened by 0 bases and J by 6 bases, with 6 bases between the two germline ends. The CDR3 DNA reads TGTGCCACCAGCAGAGACCGAGGTCAGCCCCAGCATTTT. The encoded protein is CATSRDRGQPQHF.

V usage is TRBV9 and J usage is TRBJ2-3; 9 bases are a match to TRBD1. This CDR3 is built from 13 residues. Germline V gene sequence: CDR1 SGDLS, CDR2 YYNGEE. The V gene end was trimmed by 7 bases and the J gene end by 5 bases; junction bases not matched to a gene: 5. The CDR3 loop is CASAGTGLDTQYF. DNA of the CDR3: TGTGCCAGCGCCGGGACAGGGTTAGATACGCAGTATTTT.

This chain uses TRBV21-1 with TRBJ2-1; no DNA check was done on the table's D call, TRBD2. TRBV21-1 is a pseudogene locus. This CDR3 contains 18 residues. The CDR3 sequence: CASSRRLAGQSTPNEQFF. Here the CDR3 DNA reads TGTGCCAGCAGCAGACGACTAGCGGGGCAATCCACCCCCAATGAGCAGTTCTTC.

This chain uses TRBV28 with TRBJ1-2; a weak D match, TRBD1 (6 bases). Germline V gives CDR1 MDHEN, CDR2 SYDVKM. CDR3 length: 12 residues. The V and J ends lost 2 bases and 6 bases respectively, with 7 bases between them. The CDR3: CASSLNRDGYTF. Here the CDR3 DNA reads TGTGCCAGCAGTTTAAACAGGGATGGCTACACCTTC.

Remarks on this clone: No DNA is shown, since the ends of the CDR3 on it are uncertain; the CDR3 is the one TCRdb lists. The V call is TRBV6-6, the J call TRBJ2-1; the table's D call of TRBD1 was not tested on the DNA. The CDR3 adds up to 15 amino acids, both ends counted. The germline gives CDR1 MNHNY, CDR2 SVGAGI (reference sequence). The CDR3 sequence: CASSSGQGAFNEQFF.

This chain links TRBV5-6 with TRBJ2-3; a weak D match, TRBD2 (6 bases). V was trimmed by 0 bases and J by 2 bases, leaving 7 bases between them. This CDR3 has 14 amino acids. Germline CDR1 reads SGHDT; CDR2 reads YYEEEE. CDR3 sequence reads: CASSLEGLTDTQYF. As DNA, the CDR3 is TGTGCCAGCAGCTTGGAGGGACTCACAGATACGCAGTATTTT. The variable domain in full, with the rest retrieved from reference TRBV5-6 and TRBJ2-3, is DAGVTQSPTHLIKTRGQQVTLRCSPKSGHDTVSWYQQALGQGPQFIFQYYEEEERQRGNFPDRFSGHQFPNYSSELNVNALLLGDSALYLCASSLEGLTDTQYFGPGTRLTVL.

The V gene is TRBV18, the J gene TRBJ1-5, with TRBD1 identical over 10 bases. Germline V gene sequence: CDR1 KGHSH, CDR2 LQKENI. The trim removed 5 bases at V and 0 bases at J, leaving 4 bases unmatched. This CDR3 is built from 16 residues. DNA of the CDR3: TGTGCCAGCTCAAGGACAGGGGGGACTAGCAATCAGCCCCAGCATTTT. Its protein product is CASSRTGGTSNQPQHF.

This clone was recorded only once. The chain combines TRBV28 with TRBJ1-2; D might be TRBD1 (5 bases). Germline loops: CDR1 MDHEN, CDR2 SYDVKM. Trimming stripped 5 bases from V and 2 bases from J, with 15 bases between. The CDR3 runs to 15 residues. CDR3 sequence: CASSTGLRANYGYTF. Here the CDR3 DNA reads TGTGCCAGCAGTACAGGATTACGGGCCAACTATGGCTACACCTTC.

The chain couples TRBV11-2 to TRBJ1-2; D is ambiguous. The V gene lost 2 bases and the J gene lost 4 bases, with 11 bases spanning the gap. The CDR3 has 14 amino acids. The germline gives CDR1 SGHAT, CDR2 FQNNGV. DNA of the CDR3: TGTGCCAGCAGCTTAAATTCGGTTTTCTATGGCTACACCTTC. Translation: CASSLNSVFYGYTF.

The rearrangement joins TRBV19 to TRBJ2-7, with TRBD1 identical over 8 bases. From germline, CDR1 is LNHDA and CDR2 SQIVND (reference sequence). Unmatched junction bases numbered 10, after V lost 5 bases and J lost 1 base. CDR3 size: 16 residues. CDR3 DNA sequence: TGTGCCAGTAGTGTAACCGGGACAGGTTCTTCCTACGAGCAGTACTTC. Protein: CASSVTGTGSSYEQYF.

This sequence joins TRBV6-6 and TRBJ2-3, with no clear D. This CDR3 has 12 residues. Between the trimmed V and J ends, which lost 4 bases and 5 bases, there was a span of 7 bases. The germline V gene has CDR1 MNHNY and CDR2 SVGAGI (reference sequence). CDR3 loop: CASSSTGDTQYF. The CDR3 DNA sequence: TGTGCCAGCAGTTCTACGGGAGATACGCAGTATTTT.

V gene TRBV28 combines with J gene TRBJ1-2, with 7 bases lining up with TRBD1. This CDR3 is built from 15 residues. From germline, CDR1 is MDHEN and CDR2 SYDVKM. The V and J ends lost 6 bases and 0 bases, in that order; junction bases with no gene match: 7. The CDR3 DNA is TGTGCCAGCAGGGAGGGGGCGGATGCTAACTATGGCTACACCTTC. Protein product: CASREGADANYGYTF.

The rearrangement links TRBV2 to TRBJ1-2; D possibly corresponds to TRBD1 (5 bases). Trimming took 7 bases from V and 4 from J, leaving 13 bases between them. The CDR3 covers 13 residues. Germline assignment: CDR1 SNHLY and CDR2 FYNNEI. In nucleotides, the CDR3 is TGTGCCAGCAAGGCCAGGGCCTCCTATGGCTACACCTTC. Amino acids: CASKARASYGYTF.

The chain couples TRBV11-3 to TRBJ2-2; maybe TRBD2 (7 bases). Germline V gene lookup returns CDR1 SGHNT and CDR2 YENEEA. The V gene lost 8 bases and the J gene lost 4 bases, with 20 bases spanning the gap. This CDR3 is 16 amino acids long. This CDR3 is CASSQRGGIGTGELFF. CDR3 DNA sequence: TGTGCCAGCTCCCAAAGGGGGGGAATCGGCACCGGGGAGCTGTTTTTT. Based on the CDR3 plus reference TRBV11-3 and TRBJ2-2, the full variable domain is EAGVVQSPRYKIIEKKQPVAFWCNPISGHNTLYWYLQNLGQGPELLIRYENEEAVDDSQLPKDRFSAERLKGVDSTLKIQPAELGDSAVYLCASSQRGGIGTGELFFGEGSRLTVL.

The chain combines TRBV6-5 with TRBJ2-7; the match to TRBD2 covers 7 bases. V was pared by 5 bases and J by 2 bases, with 9 bases of the junction left unmatched. Germline-derived CDR1 and CDR2 are MNHEY and SVGAGI. This CDR3 contains 15 residues. Here the CDR3 DNA reads TGTGCCAGCAGTCGCGGGAGCCGCTCTACCTACGAGCAGTACTTC. Translation: CASSRGSRSTYEQYF.

The chain joins TRBV5-6 to TRBJ2-2; TRBD1 is a possible D gene (5 bases). Trimming took 4 bases from V and 2 from J, leaving 12 bases between them. The CDR3 is 15 residues long. Looked up from germline, CDR1 is SGHDT and CDR2 is YYEEEE. The CDR3 sequence is CASSPDTGNTGELFF. CDR3 bases: TGTGCCAGCAGCCCGGACACCGGCAACACCGGGGAGCTGTTTTTT.

The V and J genes are TRBV5-1 and TRBJ1-2, with D tentatively TRBD1 (5 bases). The V end lost 0 bases, the J end lost 3 bases, and 12 bases lay between the germline ends. CDR3 length equals 15 residues. Per germline, CDR1 SGHRS and CDR2 YFSETQ. The chain's CDR3 is CASSLDGAIDYGYTF. In DNA, the CDR3 is TGCGCCAGCAGCTTGGATGGGGCGATAGACTATGGCTACACCTTC.

This sequence joins TRBV7-8 and TRBJ2-7; 9 nucleotides align to TRBD2. In germline, CDR1 is SGHVS, CDR2 FQNEAQ. V gave up 1 base and J gave up 2 bases; unmatched junction bases: 12. This CDR3 contains 18 residues. For the CDR3, the DNA is TGTGCCAGCAGCTTAGTTGGGCTAGCGGGACTGGGGGCCTACGAGCAGTACTTC. It translates to CASSLVGLAGLGAYEQYF.

The CDR3 DNA is TGTGCCAGCAGTGAGGGACACAACTCCGCGTATGGCTACACCTTC. Translated, it gives CASSEGHNSAYGYTF. The V and J genes are TRBV2 and TRBJ1-2; D perhaps matches TRBD1 (6 bases). The CDR3 runs to 15 residues. With 3 bases removed from V and 5 bases from J, the gap between germline ends came to 16 bases. Germline loops: CDR1 SNHLY, CDR2 FYNNEI.

V and J are TRBV18 and TRBJ1-1; the match to TRBD1 covers 8 bases. Germline loops: CDR1 KGHSH, CDR2 LQKENI. CDR3 size: 15 residues. V was clipped by 4 bases and J by 1 base; unmatched bases: 5. In DNA, the CDR3 is TGTGCCAGCTCACAACCCGACAGGGGGAACACTGAAGCTTTCTTT. Translating gives CASSQPDRGNTEAFF.

This sequence joins TRBV28 and TRBJ1-2; TRBD1 matches at 7 bases. Germline CDR1 MDHEN, CDR2 SYDVKM. V lost 3 bases to trimming and J lost 4 bases; unmatched junction nucleotides: 14. This CDR3 has 17 amino acids. The CDR3 loop reads CASSFLVGTAQSYGYTF. In nucleotides, the CDR3 is TGTGCCAGCAGTTTTTTAGTAGGGACAGCCCAGAGCTATGGCTACACCTTC.

This chain's CDR3 is CASSPPRGGQVEKLFF. In nucleotides, the CDR3 is TGTGCCAGCAGCCCCCCCCGCGGGGGACAGGTGGAAAAACTGTTTTTT. This chain joins TRBV7-9 and TRBJ1-4, with 8 bases that match TRBD1. Germline assignment: CDR1 SEHNR and CDR2 FQNEAQ (reference sequence). The CDR3 is 16 residues long. With V trimmed by 5 bases and J by 8 bases, 13 bases remained unmatched.

This rearrangement joins TRBV18 to TRBJ2-2; the D gene is possibly TRBD2 (6 bases). Trimming stripped 2 bases from V and 10 bases from J, with 17 bases between. Germline-derived CDR1 and CDR2 are KGHSH and LQKENI. This CDR3 comprises 15 residues. The CDR3 reads CASSPWRDPPKELFF. CDR3 DNA: TGTGCCAGCTCACCATGGCGGGACCCACCAAAGGAGCTGTTTTTT.

The rearrangement uses TRBV9 and TRBJ2-7, with 8 bases identical to TRBD1. The CDR3 spans 15 residues. V shed 0 bases, J shed 5 bases, and the junction held 7 bases outside the gene matches. Germline V gene lookup returns CDR1 SGDLS and CDR2 YYNGEE. The DNA of the CDR3 is TGTGCCAGCAGCGTAGGGACAGGGACCAGAGACGAGCAGTACTTC. Translated, it gives CASSVGTGTRDEQYF.

The chain couples TRBV2 to TRBJ1-5; no reliable D call. Trimming shortened V by 3 bases and J by 0 bases, and 6 bases separated the two germline ends. Germline lookup yields CDR1 SNHLY and CDR2 FYNNEI. This CDR3 is 14 amino acids long. CDR3 sequence reads: CASSDIYSNQPQHF. The CDR3 bases are TGTGCCAGCAGTGATATATATAGCAATCAGCCCCAGCATTTT.

This sequence joins TRBV29-1 and TRBJ1-1; D unclear. Trimming took 2 bases from V and 1 from J, leaving 11 bases between them. The CDR3 has 14 residues. CDR1 is SQVTM, CDR2 ANQGSEA, per germline. The CDR3 reads CSVESPARNTEAFF. In nucleotides, the CDR3 is TGCAGCGTTGAATCGCCCGCGAGGAACACTGAAGCTTTCTTT.

V is TRBV5-6 and J is TRBJ2-7; 10 bases align to TRBD1. This CDR3 region has 16 residues. J gave up 1 base and V 3 bases, and 7 bases lay outside the gene matches. The germline V gene encodes CDR1 SGHDT and CDR2 YYEEEE. CDR3 loop: CASSSLRDRGSYEQYF. In DNA, the CDR3 is TGTGCCAGCAGCTCCCTCCGGGACAGGGGTTCCTACGAGCAGTACTTC.